This TCR beta chain is from a study of OX40 agonist ivuxolimab in advanced cancers. With respect to the entire study: The costimulatory receptor OX40 (CD134) was targeted by ivuxolimab, a fully human IgG2 agonistic monoclonal antibody. Intravenous ivuxolimab was administered to patients every 2 weeks at six dose levels: 0.01, 0.1, 0.3, 1.5, 3 and 10 mg/kg. Of the roughly 52 patients in dose escalation, around 20 had hepatocellular carcinoma, about 15 had melanoma, 9 had renal cell carcinoma and 9 had head and neck cancer. A male proportion of under 85% and a mean age of approximately 60 years, ranging from roughly 23 to 85, were recorded for the dose-escalation cohort. Prior anti-PD-1, anti-PD-L1 or anti-CTLA-4 therapy was permitted, and checkpoint inhibitors had been received by around 39% of dose-escalation patients. Three dose-escalation patients achieved partial responses, one with hepatocellular carcinoma and two with cutaneous melanoma. Peripheral TCRbeta sequencing was intended to test whether TCR sequence diversity was altered and clonal T-cell expansion was caused by ivuxolimab. The paper reports the monotherapy dose-escalation portion (N = 52 patients) of the phase I ivuxolimab trial.

Reading from cysteine to phenylalanine, the CDR3 counts 13 amino acids. Only the CDR3 DNA is retained, 39 bases long and in frame from the first base. V lost 8 bases and J lost 0 bases; the stretch between them is 8 bases long. The germline V gene provides CDR1 WSHSY and CDR2 SAAADI. Genomic DNA was isolated from the sorted cells so that the TCRbeta CDR3 region could be sequenced. TCRbeta CDR3 regions were sequenced using the immunoSEQ Assay. TCRdb carries this immuneACCESS record with in-frame sequences only. Its versions omit some clonotypes, under half of them owing to an unresolved V gene in the studies checked, with the rest unexplained. The sample data list tens of thousands of clones, and about 84% of these were observed just once. The top ten clonotypes cover about 2.6% of the sample. Patients with a history of autoimmune disease or receiving systemic immunosuppression were excluded from the trial. Peripheral blood for TCR sequencing was collected from all dose cohorts at baseline, on cycle 4 day 1, and on cycle 7 day 1. The samples were taken from a phase I, first-in-human, multicenter, open-label dose-escalation trial of ivuxolimab. Adults with locally advanced or metastatic head and neck squamous cell, hepatocellular, melanoma or renal cell carcinoma were enrolled in the trial. Before TCR sequencing, CD4+ and CD8+ T cells were separately sorted from peripheral blood.

A word on this clone: Its antigen has not been determined. Nothing much larger sits one base from this clone, and base qualities are not available.

Results the study describes overall, beyond this receptor: Clonal expansion of both CD4+ and CD8+ blood T cells was observed from baseline to week 6 at doses 0.1 to 3.0 mg/kg. Low levels of normalized T-cell clonal expansion were also seen in some nonresponding patients. The antigen specificity of the clonally expanded peripheral T cells was not determined. Partial responders in the 0.1-3.0 mg/kg groups had among the lowest normalized peripheral clonal expansion, especially among CD8+ T cells. After ivuxolimab, CD8+ T cells had more expanded clones than CD4+ T cells on average.

The source material was CD4+ or CD8+ T cells sorted from blood, sampled in a trial of the OX40 agonist ivuxolimab. The TCR comes from an adult with an advanced solid tumor such as melanoma, head and neck, liver or kidney cancer. The chain couples TRBV10-2 to TRBJ2-1; the D gene is perhaps TRBD2, on 5 matching bases. The sequenced DNA is TGCGCCAGCGGCGGGCCCTCCTACAATGAGCAGTTCTTC. Its translation is CASGGPSYNEQFF.